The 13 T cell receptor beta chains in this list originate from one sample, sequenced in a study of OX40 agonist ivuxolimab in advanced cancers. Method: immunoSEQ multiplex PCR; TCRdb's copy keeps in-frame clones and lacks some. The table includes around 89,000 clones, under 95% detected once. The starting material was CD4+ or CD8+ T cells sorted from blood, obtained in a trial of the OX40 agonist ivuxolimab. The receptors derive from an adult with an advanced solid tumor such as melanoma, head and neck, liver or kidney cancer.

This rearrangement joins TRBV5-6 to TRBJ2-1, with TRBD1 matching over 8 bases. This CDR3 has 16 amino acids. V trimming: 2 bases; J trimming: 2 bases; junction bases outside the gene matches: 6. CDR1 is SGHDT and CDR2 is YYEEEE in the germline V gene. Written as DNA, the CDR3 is TGTGCCAGCAGCTTCGACACAGGGGGTCCCTACAATGAGCAGTTCTTC. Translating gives CASSFDTGGPYNEQFF.

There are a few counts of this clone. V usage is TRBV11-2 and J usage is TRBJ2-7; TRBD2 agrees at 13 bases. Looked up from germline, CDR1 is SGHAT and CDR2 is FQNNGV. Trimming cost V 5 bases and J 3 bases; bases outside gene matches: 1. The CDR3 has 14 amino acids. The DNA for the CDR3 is TGTGCCAGCAGCCGGACTAGCGGGAGCTACGAGCAGTACTTC. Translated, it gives CASSRTSGSYEQYF.

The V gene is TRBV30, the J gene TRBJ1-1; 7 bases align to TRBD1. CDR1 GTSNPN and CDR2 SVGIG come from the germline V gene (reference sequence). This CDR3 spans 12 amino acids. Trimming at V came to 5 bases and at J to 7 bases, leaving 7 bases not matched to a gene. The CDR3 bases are TGTGCCTGGGACAGGGCTGCTAGTGAAGCTTTCTTT. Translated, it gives CAWDRAASEAFF.

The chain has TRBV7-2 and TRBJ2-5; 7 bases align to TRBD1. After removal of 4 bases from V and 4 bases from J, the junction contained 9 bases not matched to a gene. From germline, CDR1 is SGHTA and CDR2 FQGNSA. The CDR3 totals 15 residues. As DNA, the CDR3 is TGTGCCAGCAGCTATCAAAGAGGGGGCGGAGAGACCCAGTACTTC. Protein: CASSYQRGGGETQYF. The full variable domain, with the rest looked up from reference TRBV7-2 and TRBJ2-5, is GAGVSQSPSNKVTEKGKDVELRCDPISGHTALYWYRQSLGQGLEFLIYFQGNSAPDKSGLPSDRFSAERTGGSVSTLTIQRTQQEDSAVYLCASSYQRGGGETQYFGPGTRLLVL.

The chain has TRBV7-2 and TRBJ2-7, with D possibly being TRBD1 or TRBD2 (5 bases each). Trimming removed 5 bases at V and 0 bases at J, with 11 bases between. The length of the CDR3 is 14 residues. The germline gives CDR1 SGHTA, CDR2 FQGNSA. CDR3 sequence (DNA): TGTGCCAGCAGCGTAGGGACGGCCTCCTACGAGCAGTACTTC. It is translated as CASSVGTASYEQYF.

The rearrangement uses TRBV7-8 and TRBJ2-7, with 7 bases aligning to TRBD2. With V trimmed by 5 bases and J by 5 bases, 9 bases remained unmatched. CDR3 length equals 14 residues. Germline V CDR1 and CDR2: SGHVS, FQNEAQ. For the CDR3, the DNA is TGTGCCAGCAGCCGGGGAGGGAGGGAGGACGAGCAGTACTTC. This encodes CASSRGGREDEQYF.

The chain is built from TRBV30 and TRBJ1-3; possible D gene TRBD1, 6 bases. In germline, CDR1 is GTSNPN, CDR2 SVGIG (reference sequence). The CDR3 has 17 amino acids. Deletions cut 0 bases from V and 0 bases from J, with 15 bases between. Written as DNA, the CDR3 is TGTGCCTGGAGTGTAAGGGGCAGGGGTAGCTCTGGAAACACCATATATTTT. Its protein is CAWSVRGRGSSGNTIYF.

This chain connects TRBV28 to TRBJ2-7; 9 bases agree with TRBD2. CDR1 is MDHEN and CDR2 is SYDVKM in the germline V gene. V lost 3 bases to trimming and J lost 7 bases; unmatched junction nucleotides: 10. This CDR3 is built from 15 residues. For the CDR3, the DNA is TGTGCCAGCAGTTTGCCTGGCGGGAGGGCAGGAGAGCAGTACTTC. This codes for CASSLPGGRAGEQYF.

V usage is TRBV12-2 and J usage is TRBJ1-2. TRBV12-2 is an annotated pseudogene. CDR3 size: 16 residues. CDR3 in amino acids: CASRLYRDSVNYGYTF. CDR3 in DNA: TGTGCAAGTCGCTTATACCGGGACTCTGTTAACTATGGCTACACCTTC.

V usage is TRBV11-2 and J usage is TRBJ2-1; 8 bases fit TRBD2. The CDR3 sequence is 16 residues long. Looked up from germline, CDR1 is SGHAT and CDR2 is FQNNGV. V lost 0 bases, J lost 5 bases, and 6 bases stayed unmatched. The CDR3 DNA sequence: TGTGCCAGCAGCTTAGATCTCGATAGCGGGAACAATGAGCAGTTCTTC. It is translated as CASSLDLDSGNNEQFF. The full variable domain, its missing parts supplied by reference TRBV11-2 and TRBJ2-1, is EAGVAQSPRYKIIEKRQSVAFWCNPISGHATLYWYQQILGQGPKLLIQFQNNGVVDDSQLPKDRFSAERLKGVDSTLKIQPAKLEDSAVYLCASSLDLDSGNNEQFFGPGTRLTVL.

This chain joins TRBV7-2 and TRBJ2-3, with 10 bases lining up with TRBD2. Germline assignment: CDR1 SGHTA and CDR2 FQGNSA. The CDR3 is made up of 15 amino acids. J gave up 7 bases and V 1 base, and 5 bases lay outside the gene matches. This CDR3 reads CASSLVASGGYTQYF. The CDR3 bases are TGTGCCAGCAGCTTAGTGGCTAGCGGGGGCTATACGCAGTATTTT.

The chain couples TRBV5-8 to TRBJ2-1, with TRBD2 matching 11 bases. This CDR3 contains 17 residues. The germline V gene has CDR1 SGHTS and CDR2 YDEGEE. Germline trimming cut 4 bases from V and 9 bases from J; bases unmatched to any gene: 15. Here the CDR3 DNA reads TGTGCCAGCAGCGACGACGGCGCACTAGCGGGAGAGGTTGAGCAGTTCTTC. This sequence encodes CASSDDGALAGEVEQFF.

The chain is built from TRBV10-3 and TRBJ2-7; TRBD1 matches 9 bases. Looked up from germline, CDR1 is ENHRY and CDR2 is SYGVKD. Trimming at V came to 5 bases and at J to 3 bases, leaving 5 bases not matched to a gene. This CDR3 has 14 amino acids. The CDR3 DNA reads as TGTGCCATCAGTCCCGGACAGGGGAACTACGAGCAGTACTTC. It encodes CAISPGQGNYEQYF.